Below, 19 T cell receptor beta chains from the same sample are listed, as sequenced in a study of T cells of healthy individuals. One entry per CDR3 protein, called by TCRdb with MiXCR from the 5' RACE reads. The sample has some 69,000 distinct CDR3 sequences, around 15% seen once. These receptors all stem from a human donor in good health.

This sequence joins TRBV6-5 and TRBJ1-2, with 9 nucleotides matching TRBD1. The CDR3 is 16 residues long. Trimming removed 6 bases from V and 6 bases from J; junction bases left unmatched: 14. CDR1 and CDR2 (germline): MNHEY, SVGAGI. The CDR3 sequence is CASRFSSGQGMDGYTF. The CDR3 nucleotides are TGTGCCAGCAGGTTTTCTTCTGGACAGGGGATGGATGGCTACACCTTC.

This clonotype was counted ten times or more. The V call is TRBV20-1, the J call TRBJ2-6; no reliable D call. In germline, CDR1 is DFQATT, CDR2 SNEGSKA (reference sequence). This CDR3 region has 17 residues. V was shortened by 1 base and J by 0 bases, with 13 bases between the two germline ends. CDR3 residues: CSARGGDASSGANVLTF. Written as DNA, the CDR3 is TGCAGTGCTAGAGGAGGAGACGCCAGCTCTGGGGCCAACGTCCTGACTTTC.

The chain joins TRBV28 to TRBJ1-2; D is perhaps TRBD1 (6 bases). Looked up from germline, CDR1 is MDHEN and CDR2 is SYDVKM. The V end was cut by 1 base, the J end by 2 bases, with 8 bases between. The CDR3 is 14 residues long. CDR3 in amino acids: CASSLSQGNYGYTF. Here the CDR3 DNA reads TGTGCCAGCAGTTTATCGCAGGGGAACTATGGCTACACCTTC.

Only a few counts were recorded for this clonotype. The chain combines TRBV9 with TRBJ1-3; D is uncertain. V was cut by 0 bases and J by 4 bases, with 17 bases left in between. Germline CDR1 SGDLS, CDR2 YYNGEE. CDR3 length equals 17 residues. CDR3 bases: TGTGCCAGCAGCGTAGCCCCAGGTGTAACTACGGGAAACACCATATATTTT. Translated: CASSVAPGVTTGNTIYF.

V is TRBV2 and J is TRBJ2-5; a possible D gene is TRBD1 (5 bases). Germline-derived CDR1 and CDR2 are SNHLY and FYNNEI. This CDR3 has 15 residues. V dropped 0 bases and J dropped 4 bases, with 12 bases sitting between them. The CDR3 protein is CASSEAVQGRETQYF. In nucleotides, the CDR3 is TGTGCCAGCAGTGAAGCTGTGCAGGGCAGAGAGACCCAGTACTTC.

This clonotype showed up many times. V is TRBV11-2 and J is TRBJ2-2; D uncertain. This CDR3 comprises 14 residues. Looked up from germline, CDR1 is SGHAT and CDR2 is FQNNGV. V was pared by 0 bases and J by 2 bases, with 4 bases between. Here the CDR3 DNA reads TGTGCCAGCAGCTTAGATGTTAACACCGGGGAGCTGTTTTTT. Residues: CASSLDVNTGELFF.

The CDR3 is CARLAGGMADTQHF. DNA of the CDR3: TGTGCCAGACTAGCGGGAGGGATGGCAGATACGCAGCATTTT. V gene TRBV2 combines with J gene TRBJ2-3; D remains ambiguous. The DNA end lines up better with TRBJ1-5; the J call may be wrong. The CDR3 has 14 residues. Germline lookup yields CDR1 SNHLY and CDR2 FYNNEI.

The chain combines TRBV7-2 with TRBJ2-3, with D perhaps TRBD2 (5 bases). Germline V gene data show CDR1 as SGHTA and CDR2 as FQGNSA. CDR3 length: 14 residues. V was cut by 3 bases and J by 2 bases, with 9 bases left in between. The CDR3 coding sequence is TGTGCCAGCAGCTTGGACTCGGCCACAGATACGCAGTATTTT. This translates into CASSLDSATDTQYF.

The sample holds many counts of this clonotype. The V gene is TRBV6-1, the J gene TRBJ2-1, with 14 bases identical to TRBD2. Germline V gene lookup returns CDR1 MNHNS and CDR2 SASEGT. Germline trimming cut 10 bases from V and 7 bases from J; bases unmatched to any gene: 9. This CDR3 has 15 residues. This CDR3 is CATRLAGGLVNEQFF. Written as DNA, the CDR3 is TGTGCCACCAGACTAGCGGGGGGGCTGGTTAATGAGCAGTTCTTC.

Worth noting for this clonotype: A read error may explain this, as a much larger clone is one base away. The rearrangement uses TRBV7-9 and TRBJ2-5; 7 nucleotides align to TRBD2. J gave up 9 bases and V 5 bases, and 3 bases lay outside the gene matches. Germline CDR1 is SEHNR and CDR2 is FQNEAQ (reference sequence). The CDR3 runs to 11 residues. The CDR3 loop is CASSTGGSQYF. Written as DNA, the CDR3 is TGTGCCAGCAGCACCGGGGGGTCCCAGTACTTC. The entire variable domain, with the rest obtained from reference TRBV7-9 and TRBJ2-5, is as follows: DTGVSQNPRHKITKRGQNVTFRCDPISEHNRLYWYRQTLGQGPEFLTYFQNEAQLEKSRLLSDRFSAERPKGSFSTLEIQRTEQGDSAMYLCASSTGGSQYFGPGTRLLVL.

This clonotype has only a few counts. The chain links TRBV3-1 to TRBJ2-7; D is undetermined. This CDR3 comprises 14 residues. The germline V gene has CDR1 LGHDT and CDR2 YNNKEL (reference sequence). Trimming shortened V by 4 bases and J by 6 bases, and 16 bases separated the two germline ends. CDR3 in amino acids: CASSPLSSGREQYF. The DNA of the CDR3 is TGTGCCAGCAGCCCTTTGAGTTCTGGGCGCGAGCAGTACTTC.

This chain links TRBV9 with TRBJ2-1; D is unresolved. The CDR3 spans 16 residues. Germline CDR1 reads SGDLS; CDR2 reads YYNGEE. V lost 1 base and J 5 bases, leaving 16 bases between the germline ends. The CDR3 spells CASSVTPMARHNEQFF. DNA for the CDR3: TGTGCCAGCAGCGTAACACCCATGGCTAGGCACAATGAGCAGTTCTTC.

This clonotype was observed at least ten times. This chain uses TRBV11-2 with TRBJ2-1, with 7 bases that match TRBD2. There are 17 residues in the CDR3. Germline V gives CDR1 SGHAT, CDR2 FQNNGV. V was pared by 7 bases and J by 4 bases, with 16 bases of the junction left unmatched. The CDR3 region has the DNA TGTGCCAGCACCGCCCCCCGGCGGGGGTCCTTTTACAATGAGCAGTTCTTC. The encoded protein is CASTAPRRGSFYNEQFF.

This clonotype was seen ten or more times. The CDR3 here is CATSRAPSTDTQYF. The CDR3 DNA reads as TGTGCCACCAGCAGAGCGCCTAGCACAGATACGCAGTATTTT. V is TRBV15 and J is TRBJ2-3; D ambiguous. The CDR3 is 14 residues long. V lost 1 base and J lost 0, with 5 bases in between. CDR1 is LNHNV and CDR2 is YYDKDF in the germline V gene (reference sequence).

This clonotype was seen only once. This chain uses TRBV7-9 with TRBJ2-2; tentatively, D is TRBD2 (6 bases). CDR1 is SEHNR and CDR2 is FQNEAQ in the germline V gene (reference sequence). V was shortened by 4 bases and J by 8 bases, with 17 bases between the two germline ends. The CDR3 loop spans 15 amino acids. Here the CDR3 DNA reads TGTGCCAGCAGCTACATGGAGGGGATATCAGGGGAGCTGTTTTTT. It specifies CASSYMEGISGELFF.

CDR3 in amino acids: CASSPTSGGPGNEQFF. The DNA for the CDR3 is TGTGCCAGCAGCCCGACTAGCGGGGGGCCGGGCAATGAGCAGTTCTTC. The V call is TRBV7-7, the J call TRBJ2-1; 13 bases line up with TRBD2. CDR3 size: 16 residues. The junction had 7 bases not matched to a gene; V was cut back by 5 bases and J by 6 bases. Germline CDR1 and CDR2: SSHAT and FNYEAQ (reference sequence).

This clonotype came up many times. This sequence joins TRBV20-1 and TRBJ1-2; D ambiguous. CDR3 length: 16 amino acids. V lost 6 bases, J lost 3 bases, and 23 bases lay in between. CDR1 and CDR2 from the germline V gene are DFQATT and SNEGSKA (reference sequence). This chain's CDR3 is CSALVPPHGLDYGYTF. CDR3 DNA sequence: TGCAGTGCCCTCGTCCCACCTCACGGCTTGGACTATGGCTACACCTTC.

The chain recombines TRBV11-2 with TRBJ1-1; D unclear. Germline lookup yields CDR1 SGHAT and CDR2 FQNNGV. Between the trimmed V and J ends, which lost 2 bases and 1 base, there was a span of 5 bases. This CDR3 is built from 13 residues. In DNA, the CDR3 is TGTGCCAGCAGCTTAAGTAGGAACACTGAAGCTTTCTTT. It encodes CASSLSRNTEAFF.

This sequence joins TRBV12-5 and TRBJ1-5; perhaps TRBD1 as D (5 bases). Trimming cost V 4 bases and J 3 bases, with 13 bases left between them. The CDR3 has 15 residues. Germline V gene lookup returns CDR1 LGHNT and CDR2 FRNRAP. The CDR3 DNA sequence: TGTGCTAGTGGTTCCTTTTCCGGGGCCAATCAGCCCCAGCATTTT. This gives the protein CASGSFSGANQPQHF.